This T cell receptor beta chain was found in a study of control samples from healthy donors and cancer patients. Assay: immunoSEQ multiplex PCR; the TCRdb copy retains only in-frame clones and omits some. Of 150,000 or so clones in the sample, around 96% were seen once. Trimming took 3 bases from V and 2 from J, leaving 13 bases between them. Germline values: CDR1 SGHAT, CDR2 FQNNGV. CDR3 size: 15 residues. The TCR was taken from a man in his forties or fifties in good health. The sequenced sample consisted of blood. The chain is built from TRBV11-2 and TRBJ1-1; D gene uncertain. The CDR3 spells CASSLVLRENTEAFF. CDR3 coding DNA: TGTGCCAGCAGCTTGGTCTTGCGGGAAAACACTGAAGCTTTCTTT.